This T cell receptor (beta chain) was obtained from a study of shared clonotypes between healthy human individuals. Study outcomes and limitations: Sharing of clonotypes among donors was expected to vary with sequencing depth. Estimated clonotype richness was generally higher in naive than memory subsets.

Per germline, CDR1 MDHEN and CDR2 SYDVKM. This CDR3 has 15 amino acids. Trimming shortened V by 5 bases and J by 3 bases, and 17 bases separated the two germline ends. Details on this clone: The antigen is not known.

All the donors were Caucasian adults who lived in Nashville, Tennessee. Into CD45RA+ naive and CD45RA-negative memory subsets, the CD4+ cells were split. The method was immunoSEQ multiplex PCR; TCRdb's version includes in-frame clones alone and lacks a portion of them. The sample comprises millions of clones, 85% to 95% of which are singletons, and about 0.39% rests with the top ten. The chain recombines TRBV28 with TRBJ2-7; D is perhaps TRBD2 (5 bases). The sequence was collected from a man aged 18-30 years in good health. Some clones in this sample may be carry-over from other donors' samples. The sample was naive CD4+ T cells from PBMCs. Subset given: CD45RA+ positively selected. CDR3 nucleotides: TGTGCCAGCAGTCCTACCCCCGCGGGCGGCTACGAGCAGTACTTC. It is translated as CASSPTPAGGYEQYF. Variable domain in full (rest from reference TRBV28 and TRBJ2-7): DVKVTQSSRYLVKRTGEKVFLECVQDMDHENMFWYRQDPGLGLRLIYFSYDVKMKEKGDIPEGYSVSREKKERFSLILESASTNQTSMYLCASSPTPAGGYEQYFGPGTRLTVT.